A selection of T cell receptor beta chains follows, all from one sample in a study of monozygotic twins with inflammatory bowel disease. TCRdb reprocessed the 5' RACE reads and keeps a single row for each CDR3 protein, giving no DNA. The table for this sample gives some 450,000 distinct CDR3 sequences. Sequenced input: blood. Receptors originate from a human donor with ulcerative colitis or Crohn's disease, or a healthy co-twin of an affected twin (not recorded which). Both conserved end residues are part of each CDR3.

TRBV5-1,TRBJ2-7,CASSPGLAGATSYEQYF
TRBV4-2,TRBJ2-5,CASSQEALGPGYF
TRBV27,TRBJ2-3,CASTLTSKGGWSDTQYF
TRBV5-1,TRBJ2-3,CASSADGTSGGDTQYF
TRBV10-3,TRBJ2-1,CAISEGRTAYNEQFF
TRBV19,TRBJ1-5,CASSIGDRDLYQPQHF
TRBV19,TRBJ2-1,CASSTPGYNEQFF
TRBV14,TRBJ2-4,CASSQDVGTSGRGNIQYF
TRBV11-2,TRBJ2-1,CASNEGVEQFF
TRBV20-1,TRBJ1-1,CSAEGSGTEAFF
TRBV20-1,TRBJ2-3,CSARDPSERTDTQYF
TRBV30,TRBJ2-7,CAWSKRKVGLPSYEQYF
TRBV28,TRBJ1-3,CASSSDRAGTIYF
TRBV11-2,TRBJ2-1,CASSSAGHGTSVYNEQFF
TRBV6-5,TRBJ1-5,CASSYGGKSQPQHF
TRBV12-3/TRBV12-4,TRBJ2-3,CASNDLAGGLDTQYF
TRBV29-1,TRBJ2-7,CSISTGSRVYEQYF
TRBV9,TRBJ2-1,CASSVTGTSGYNEQFF
TRBV13,TRBJ1-1,CASSFRAGDAEAFF
TRBV10-3,TRBJ2-7,CAISEVDRSSYEQYF
TRBV5-1,TRBJ2-2,CASSTRGDLTGELFF
TRBV6-6,TRBJ1-2,CASSAQGLLGYTF
TRBV5-1,TRBJ2-5,CASSLGLQTEETQYF
TRBV2,TRBJ1-1,CASSALGGTEAFF
TRBV5-1,TRBJ1-6,CASSPGTENSPLHF
TRBV11-2,TRBJ2-2,CASSLDRKGPPNTGELFF
TRBV20-1,TRBJ2-1,CSAGIAGGPDEQFF
TRBV6-5,TRBJ2-3,CASSYSGTEVPDTQCF
TRBV28,TRBJ2-7,CASSPRDREEQYF
TRBV29-1,TRBJ2-7,CSVNRGVYEQYF
TRBV6-5,TRBJ1-2,CASSYSQGWNYGYTF
TRBV5-6,TRBJ2-2,CASSLGLGTLNTGELFF
TRBV29-1,TRBJ2-4,CSAGGAKNIQYF
TRBV5-1,TRBJ1-1,CASSLYGREGAEAFF